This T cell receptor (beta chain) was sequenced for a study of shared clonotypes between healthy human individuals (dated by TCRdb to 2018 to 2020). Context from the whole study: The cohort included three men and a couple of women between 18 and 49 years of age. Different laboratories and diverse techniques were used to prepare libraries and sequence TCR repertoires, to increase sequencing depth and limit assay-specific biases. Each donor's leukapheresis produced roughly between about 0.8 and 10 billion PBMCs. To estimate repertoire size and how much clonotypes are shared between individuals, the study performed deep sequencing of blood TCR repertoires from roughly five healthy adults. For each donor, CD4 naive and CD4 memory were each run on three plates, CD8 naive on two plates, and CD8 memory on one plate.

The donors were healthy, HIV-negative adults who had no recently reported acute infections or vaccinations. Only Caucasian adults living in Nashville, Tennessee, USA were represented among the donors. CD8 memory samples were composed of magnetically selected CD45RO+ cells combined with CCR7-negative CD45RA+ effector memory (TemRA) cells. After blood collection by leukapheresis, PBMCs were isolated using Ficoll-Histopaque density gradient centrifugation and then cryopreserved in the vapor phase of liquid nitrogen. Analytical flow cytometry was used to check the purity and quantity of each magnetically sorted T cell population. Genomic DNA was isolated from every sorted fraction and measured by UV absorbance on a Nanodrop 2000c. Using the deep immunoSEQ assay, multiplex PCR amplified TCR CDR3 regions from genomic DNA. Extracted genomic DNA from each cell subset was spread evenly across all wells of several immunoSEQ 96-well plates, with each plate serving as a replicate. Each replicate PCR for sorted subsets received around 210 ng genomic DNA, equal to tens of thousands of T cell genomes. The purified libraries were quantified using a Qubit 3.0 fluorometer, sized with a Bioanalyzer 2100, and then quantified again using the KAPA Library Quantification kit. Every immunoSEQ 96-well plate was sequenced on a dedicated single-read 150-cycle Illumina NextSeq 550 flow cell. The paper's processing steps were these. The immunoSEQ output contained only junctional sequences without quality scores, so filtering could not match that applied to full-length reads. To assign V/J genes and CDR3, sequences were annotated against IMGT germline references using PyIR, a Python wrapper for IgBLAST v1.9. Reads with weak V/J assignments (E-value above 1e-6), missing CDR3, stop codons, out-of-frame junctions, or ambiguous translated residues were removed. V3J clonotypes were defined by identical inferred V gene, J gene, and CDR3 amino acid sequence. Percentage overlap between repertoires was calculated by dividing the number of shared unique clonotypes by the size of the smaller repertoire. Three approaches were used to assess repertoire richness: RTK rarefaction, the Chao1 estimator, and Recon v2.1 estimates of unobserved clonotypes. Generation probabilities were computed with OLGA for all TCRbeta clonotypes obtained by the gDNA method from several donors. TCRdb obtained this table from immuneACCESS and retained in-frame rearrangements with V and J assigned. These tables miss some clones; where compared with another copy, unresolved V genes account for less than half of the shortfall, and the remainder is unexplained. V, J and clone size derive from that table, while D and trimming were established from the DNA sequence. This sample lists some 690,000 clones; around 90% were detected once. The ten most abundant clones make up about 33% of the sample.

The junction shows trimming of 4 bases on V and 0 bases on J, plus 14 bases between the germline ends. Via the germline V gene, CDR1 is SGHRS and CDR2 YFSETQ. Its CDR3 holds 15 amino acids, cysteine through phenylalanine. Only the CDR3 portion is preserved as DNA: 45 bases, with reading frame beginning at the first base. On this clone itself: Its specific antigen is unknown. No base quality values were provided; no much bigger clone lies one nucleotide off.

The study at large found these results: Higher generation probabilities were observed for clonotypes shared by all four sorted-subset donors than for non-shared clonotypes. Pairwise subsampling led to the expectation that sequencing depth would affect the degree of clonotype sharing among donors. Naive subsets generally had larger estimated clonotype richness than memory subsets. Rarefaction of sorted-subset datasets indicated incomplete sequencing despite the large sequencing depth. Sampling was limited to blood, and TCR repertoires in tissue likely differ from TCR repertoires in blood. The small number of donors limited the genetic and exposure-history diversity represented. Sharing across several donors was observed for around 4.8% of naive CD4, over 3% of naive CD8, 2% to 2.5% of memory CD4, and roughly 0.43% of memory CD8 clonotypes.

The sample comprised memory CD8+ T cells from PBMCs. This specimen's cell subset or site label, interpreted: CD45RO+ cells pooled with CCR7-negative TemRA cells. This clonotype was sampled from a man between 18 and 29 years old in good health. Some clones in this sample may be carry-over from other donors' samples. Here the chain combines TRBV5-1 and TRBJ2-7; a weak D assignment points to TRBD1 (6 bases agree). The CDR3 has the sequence CASSHGRDNSYEQYF. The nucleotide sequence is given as TGCGCCAGCAGCCACGGCCGGGACAACTCCTACGAGCAGTACTTC.